Shown below are 3 T cell receptor beta chains from a single sample sequenced in a study of cytomegalovirus exposure and HLA in healthy donors. The study ran its PCR with 60 Vbeta and 13 Jbeta primers. The repertoire was sequenced with immunoSEQ multiplex PCR; TCRdb's copy has only in-frame clones and lacks some. The table lists 85,000 to 120,000 clones, roughly 80% of them singletons. Sequenced: PBMCs. The receptors come from a man aged 55 to 70 in good health and CMV-seronegative.

V is TRBV6-6 and J is TRBJ2-3, with TRBD2 matching over 8 bases. The V segment lost 8 bases and the J segment 1 base; nucleotides outside the gene matches: 8. CDR1 is MNHNY and CDR2 is SVGAGI in the germline V gene (reference sequence). There are 15 residues in the CDR3. CDR3 loop: CASGPGGPGTDTQYF. The CDR3, as DNA: TGTGCCAGCGGACCGGGGGGGCCGGGCACAGATACGCAGTATTTT.

This clone was seen only once. CDR3 in DNA: TGTGCCAGCAGCTTGCAGGAATACTACAATGAGCAGTTCTTC. Its protein is CASSLQEYYNEQFF. The gene calls are TRBV7-2 and TRBJ2-1; D is unresolved. The ends were cut back, 3 bases at V and 3 bases at J, with 9 bases in the middle. The CDR3 runs 14 residues. Germline assignment: CDR1 SGHTA and CDR2 FQGNSA. Together with reference TRBV7-2 and TRBJ2-1, the CDR3 gives the full variable domain: GAGVSQSPSNKVTEKGKDVELRCDPISGHTALYWYRQSLGQGLEFLIYFQGNSAPDKSGLPSDRFSAERTGGSVSTLTIQRTQQEDSAVYLCASSLQEYYNEQFFGPGTRLTVL.

The chain employs TRBV5-4 and TRBJ1-2; D not certain. V was shortened by 1 base and J by 6 bases, with 10 bases between the two germline ends. The CDR3 loop spans 13 amino acids. Germline loops: CDR1 SGHNT, CDR2 YYREEE (reference sequence). This CDR3 is CASSLSPSDGYTF. The CDR3 DNA reads as TGTGCCAGCAGCTTGAGCCCGTCCGATGGCTACACCTTC.